Below, 10 T cell receptor beta chains from the same sample are listed, as sequenced in a study of HIV-infected patients and healthy controls. Alpha and beta constant-region primers primed reverse transcription of approximately 460 ng RNA. Using multiplexing indices, alpha and beta chain libraries were generated apart by chain-specific third strand synthesis. TCRdb independently ran MiXCR on the 5' RACE reads; one entry per CDR3 protein. The repertoire includes approximately 12,000 distinct CDR3 sequences, roughly 9.5% of them detected once, and about 20% sits in the top ten. All unsorted peripheral T cells were captured because whole blood was used without fractionation. Sequencing was performed on blood, taken before antiretroviral therapy. The receptor set was obtained from an adult with HIV infection. The donor label of this sample is uncertain.

This clonotype was seen at least ten times. V gene TRBV7-9 combines with J gene TRBJ2-7; D is unresolved. V lost 5 bases to trimming and J lost 1 base, with 9 bases between them. Germline-derived CDR1 and CDR2 are SEHNR and FQNEAQ (reference sequence). The CDR3 sequence is 13 residues long. CDR3 loop: CASSGYSSYEQYF. The DNA of the CDR3 is TGTGCCAGCAGCGGCTACAGTTCCTACGAGCAGTACTTC.

This clonotype occurred many times. This chain joins TRBV6-1 and TRBJ1-1, with D possibly matching TRBD1 (5 bases). Germline V gene lookup returns CDR1 MNHNS and CDR2 SASEGT. The V end was cut by 4 bases, the J end by 2 bases, with 11 bases between. The CDR3 contains 14 residues. The CDR3 bases are TGTGCCAGCAGTGGTCGGGGGACTAACACTGAAGCTTTCTTT. This gives the protein CASSGRGTNTEAFF.

This clonotype was recorded a few times. V is TRBV9 and J is TRBJ1-2; 9 positions match TRBD1. The CDR3 is 15 amino acids. J was trimmed by 5 bases and V by 0 bases; bases with no gene match: 5. Germline V lookup: CDR1 SGDLS, CDR2 YYNGEE. This chain's CDR3 is CASSVEQGASYGYTF. In nucleotides, the CDR3 is TGTGCCAGCAGCGTAGAACAGGGGGCGAGTTATGGCTACACCTTC.

In this sample, this clonotype turned up many times. V is TRBV20-1 and J is TRBJ2-3; no definite D call. CDR3 length equals 16 residues. Germline CDR1 DFQATT, CDR2 SNEGSKA (reference sequence). V lost 0 bases and J lost 2, with 15 bases in between. CDR3 amino acids: CSARDPALLPTDTQYF. CDR3 nucleotides: TGCAGTGCTAGAGATCCAGCCTTGTTGCCCACAGATACGCAGTATTTT.

In this sample, this clonotype turned up once. The chain is built from TRBV29-1 and TRBJ1-4; D may be TRBD1 (5 bases). CDR1 is SQVTM and CDR2 is ANQGSEA in the germline V gene. The CDR3 length is 13 residues. V lost 4 bases and J 1 base, leaving 7 bases between the germline ends. The CDR3 region is CSVVGETNEKLFF. DNA for the CDR3: TGCAGCGTTGTAGGGGAAACTAATGAAAAACTGTTTTTT.

This clonotype was picked up many times. This chain joins TRBV2 and TRBJ2-2; D remains ambiguous. The CDR3 has 14 residues. Per the germline V gene, CDR1 is SNHLY and CDR2 is FYNNEI. Trimming left V 2 bases short and J 2 bases short, with 6 bases between. CDR3 DNA: TGTGCCAGCAGTGAATTTGATAACACCGGGGAGCTGTTTTTT. Protein sequence: CASSEFDNTGELFF.

This clonotype was seen a few times. V and J are TRBV4-2 and TRBJ1-1, with D unclear. The germline V gene has CDR1 LGHNA and CDR2 YNFKEQ. The CDR3 length is 13 residues. V gave up 6 bases and J gave up 4 bases, with 12 bases separating them. The CDR3 sequence is CASSLSWGTEAFF. The CDR3 DNA follows: TGTGCCAGCAGTCTTTCGTGGGGCACTGAAGCTTTCTTT.

This clonotype has a handful of counts. This rearrangement joins TRBV21-1 to TRBJ2-6. TRBV21-1 is a documented pseudogene. This CDR3 spans 15 amino acids. In DNA form, the CDR3 reads TGTGCCAGCAGCAAAGGCGGCTCTGGGGCCAACGTCCTGACTTTC. Translating it yields CASSKGGSGANVLTF.

V gene TRBV7-9 combines with J gene TRBJ2-3; D is undetermined. This CDR3 has 14 amino acids. Germline V gene lookup returns CDR1 SEHNR and CDR2 FQNEAQ (reference sequence). Trimming cost V 5 bases and J 3 bases, with 12 bases left between them. The CDR3 reads CASSPMENTDTQYF. The CDR3 DNA follows: TGTGCCAGCAGCCCAATGGAGAATACAGATACGCAGTATTTT.

This clonotype was seen at least ten times. The V gene is TRBV6-1, the J gene TRBJ2-5; 15 bases agree with TRBD2. The CDR3 sequence is 18 residues long. CDR1 and CDR2 from the germline V gene are MNHNS and SASEGT. The V segment lost 6 bases and the J segment 5 bases; nucleotides outside the gene matches: 13. As DNA, the CDR3 is TGTGCCAGCAGGGCCCCCGGACTAGCGGGAGGGAGGTTGGAGACCCAGTACTTC. Its translation: CASRAPGLAGGRLETQYF.